One sample yielded the 16 T cell receptor beta chains listed below, sequenced in a study of identifying expanded T cells in peripheral blood. Produced via immunoSEQ multiplex PCR; TCRdb's table is partial and in-frame only. The sample comprises around 90,000 clones, 88% of which are singletons, and 4% rests with the top ten. The sequenced sample consisted of blood. These receptors originate from a person aged 18 to 75 in good health.

This chain joins TRBV5-1 and TRBJ1-2; D gene unclear. V shed 1 base and J shed 7 bases, with 17 bases lying between them. The CDR3 contains 15 residues. Germline CDR1 reads SGHRS; CDR2 reads YFSETQ. CDR3 nucleotide sequence: TGCGCCAGCAGCTTGTTTACCGAGGATTCGGCTGGCTACACCTTC. Translating gives CASSLFTEDSAGYTF.

The genes are TRBV9 and TRBJ2-2; D ambiguous. The CDR3 is 15 residues long. Germline CDR1 is SGDLS and CDR2 is YYNGEE. Trimming took off 0 bases at V and 5 bases at J, with 11 bases between the two ends. In nucleotides, the CDR3 is TGTGCCAGCAGCGTAGGGGCAGGTCTAACCGGGGAGCTGTTTTTT. Translating it yields CASSVGAGLTGELFF.

Details on this clone: Other DNA sequences in this specimen translate into the identical CDR3. CDR3 nucleotides: TGTGCCAGCAGCCCGTTGCAGAGCCTGAGCACAGATACGCAGTATTTT. Its translation is CASSPLQSLSTDTQYF. The chain uses TRBV7-3 and TRBJ2-3; no clear D gene. The ends were cut back, 5 bases at V and 0 bases at J, with 15 bases in the middle. This CDR3 contains 16 residues. CDR1 is SGHTA, CDR2 FQGTGA, per germline.

The chain links TRBV6-5 to TRBJ1-5; D gene ambiguous. V was clipped by 4 bases and J by 4 bases, with 8 bases between them. The germline gives CDR1 MNHEY, CDR2 SVGAGI. The CDR3 consists of 13 residues. CDR3 residues: CASSSTENQPQHF. As DNA, the CDR3 is TGTGCCAGCAGTTCCACGGAAAATCAGCCCCAGCATTTT.

The V and J genes are TRBV29-1 and TRBJ2-1; D is ambiguous. The germline V gene encodes CDR1 SQVTM and CDR2 ANQGSEA. This CDR3 has 14 amino acids. Trimming stripped 7 bases from V and 0 bases from J, with 13 bases between. CDR3 sequence: CSAYQRTSYNEQFF. CDR3 coding DNA: TGCAGCGCCTATCAAAGGACCTCCTACAATGAGCAGTTCTTC.

The chain recombines TRBV7-2 with TRBJ2-7; D is perhaps TRBD2 (5 bases). Germline loops: CDR1 SGHTA, CDR2 FQGNSA. V was trimmed by 3 bases and J by 3 bases, leaving 15 bases between them. The CDR3 is 15 amino acids. The CDR3: CASSFGSGINYEQYF. CDR3 in DNA: TGTGCCAGCAGCTTCGGGTCGGGGATTAACTACGAGCAGTACTTC.

The chain combines TRBV7-9 with TRBJ1-2; 7 nucleotides line up with TRBD1. V trimming: 5 bases; J trimming: 7 bases; junction bases outside the gene matches: 16. The germline V gene has CDR1 SEHNR and CDR2 FQNEAQ (reference sequence). This CDR3 region has 16 residues. The CDR3 loop is CASSPFLGQDYSGYTF. The CDR3 DNA reads TGTGCCAGCAGCCCGTTCCTTGGACAGGACTATTCTGGCTACACCTTC.

The rearrangement uses TRBV19 and TRBJ2-7; TRBD1 might be the D (6 bases). The germline V gene has CDR1 LNHDA and CDR2 SQIVND (reference sequence). The CDR3 totals 14 residues. Trimming pared 6 bases from V and 0 bases from J, leaving 12 bases between. CDR3 DNA: TGTGCCAGTAGCCTCCGGGACATCTCCTACGAGCAGTACTTC. This sequence encodes CASSLRDISYEQYF.

This clone has a single count. V is TRBV7-6 and J is TRBJ2-1; possible D gene TRBD1, 6 bases. The V gene's germline CDR1 is SGHVS and CDR2 FNYEAQ. The CDR3 runs to 13 residues. V was shortened by 3 bases and J by 4 bases, with 7 bases between the two germline ends. CDR3: CASSLTGYNEQFF. DNA for the CDR3: TGTGCCAGCAGCTTGACAGGTTACAATGAGCAGTTCTTC. The full variable domain, rest sourced from reference TRBV7-6 and TRBJ2-1, is GAGVSQSPRYKVTKRGQDVALRCDPISGHVSLYWYRQALGQGPEFLTYFNYEAQQDKSGLPNDRFSAERPEGSISTLTIQRTEQRDSAMYRCASSLTGYNEQFFGPGTRLTVL.

V usage is TRBV7-8 and J usage is TRBJ2-3; TRBD1 is a possible D gene (6 bases). Deletions cut 5 bases from V and 0 bases from J, with 12 bases between. Germline V lookup: CDR1 SGHVS, CDR2 FQNEAQ. The CDR3 is 15 residues long. CDR3 sequence reads: CASSKGQSSTDTQYF. The CDR3 nucleotides are TGTGCCAGCAGCAAAGGACAGTCTAGCACAGATACGCAGTATTTT.

This clone showed up just once. The chain combines TRBV7-9 with TRBJ1-5; 9 nucleotides match TRBD1. The germline gives CDR1 SEHNR, CDR2 FQNEAQ (reference sequence). The CDR3 is 14 amino acids. J lost 5 bases, V lost 5 bases, and 4 bases had no gene match. CDR3 amino acids: CASSRTGGHQPQHF. The CDR3 DNA is TGTGCCAGCAGCCGTACAGGGGGCCATCAGCCCCAGCATTTT.

The chain links TRBV19 to TRBJ2-3; TRBD2 might be the D (6 bases). This CDR3 contains 14 residues. Trimming took 1 base from V and 1 from J, leaving 6 bases between them. Germline CDR1 LNHDA, CDR2 SQIVND (reference sequence). The CDR3 spells CASSIAGGTDTQYF. DNA for the CDR3: TGTGCCAGTAGTATAGCGGGGGGCACAGATACGCAGTATTTT.

The V gene is TRBV4-1, the J gene TRBJ1-2; D may be TRBD1 (5 bases). The V end was cut by 4 bases, the J end by 4 bases, with 16 bases between. The CDR3 length is 15 residues. CDR1 is MGHRA and CDR2 is YSYEKL in the germline V gene. The CDR3 loop is CASSPETGRSYGYTF. The CDR3 bases are TGCGCCAGCAGCCCAGAGACGGGACGGAGCTATGGCTACACCTTC.

The chain uses TRBV27 and TRBJ2-1; tentatively, D is TRBD2 (5 bases). The CDR3 is 17 amino acids. V shed 1 base and J shed 4 bases, with 17 bases lying between them. Germline values: CDR1 MNHEY, CDR2 SMNVEV (reference sequence). CDR3 residues: CASSLFRPTEGYNEQFF. The CDR3 DNA sequence: TGTGCCAGCAGTTTATTTCGCCCTACCGAGGGATACAATGAGCAGTTCTTC.

J is TRBJ2-1 and V is TRBV27, with 9 positions matching TRBD2. The CDR3 has 17 amino acids. The germline V gene has CDR1 MNHEY and CDR2 SMNVEV (reference sequence). J lost 4 bases, V lost 3 bases, and 10 bases had no gene match. CDR3 sequence (DNA): TGTGCCAGCAGTTTTCTAGCGGGACGTCGAGTTTACAATGAGCAGTTCTTC. This gives the protein CASSFLAGRRVYNEQFF.

The chain carries TRBV9 and TRBJ2-2; D gene ambiguous. Germline V CDR1 and CDR2: SGDLS, YYNGEE. The V end was cut by 0 bases, the J end by 6 bases, with 12 bases between. The CDR3 loop spans 15 amino acids. CDR3 bases: TGTGCCAGCAGCGTAGCCCCCTCGCTGGCCGGGGAGCTGTTTTTT. This encodes CASSVAPSLAGELFF.